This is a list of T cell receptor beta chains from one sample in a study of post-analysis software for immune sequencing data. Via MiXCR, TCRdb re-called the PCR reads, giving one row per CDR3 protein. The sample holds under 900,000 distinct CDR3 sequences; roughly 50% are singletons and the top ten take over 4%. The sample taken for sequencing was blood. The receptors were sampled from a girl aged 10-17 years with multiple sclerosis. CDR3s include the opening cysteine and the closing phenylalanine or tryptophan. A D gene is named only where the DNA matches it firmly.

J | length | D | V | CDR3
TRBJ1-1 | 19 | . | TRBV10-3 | CAISESIMAGGGANTEAFF
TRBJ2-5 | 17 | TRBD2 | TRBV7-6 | CASSQSPSGGTQETQYF
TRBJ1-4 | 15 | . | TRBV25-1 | CASSEAIPREEKLFF
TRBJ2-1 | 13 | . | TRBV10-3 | CAVRASVDNEQFF
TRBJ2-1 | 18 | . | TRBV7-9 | CASLLGGAGRPTYNEQFF
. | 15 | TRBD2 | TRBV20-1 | CSARRSGGLSYEQYF
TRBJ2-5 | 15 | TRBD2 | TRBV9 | CASSPRSGGGETQYF
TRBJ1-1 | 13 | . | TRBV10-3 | CATRPGVNTEAFF
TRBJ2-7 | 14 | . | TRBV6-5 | CASSYSNRNYEQYF
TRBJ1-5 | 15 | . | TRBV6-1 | CASTVGTGTFQPQHF
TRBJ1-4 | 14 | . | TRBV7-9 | CASSLIRVNEKLFF
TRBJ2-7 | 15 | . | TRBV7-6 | CASSPRALLSWEQYF
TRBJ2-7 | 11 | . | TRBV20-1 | CSVRPGNEQYF
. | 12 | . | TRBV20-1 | CSASTGRNEQYF
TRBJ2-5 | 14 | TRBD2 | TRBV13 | CASSTTRGSQEQYF
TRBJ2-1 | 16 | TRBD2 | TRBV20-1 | CSARDPSASGRNEQFF
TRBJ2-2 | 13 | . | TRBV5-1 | CASTPAGTGELFF
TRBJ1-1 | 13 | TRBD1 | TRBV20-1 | CSARGQGTLEAFF
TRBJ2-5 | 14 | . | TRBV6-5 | CASSPYLRQETQYF
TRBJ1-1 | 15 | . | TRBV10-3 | CAISGSFPRNTEAFF
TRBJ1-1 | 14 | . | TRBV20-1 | CSARGARWGTEAFF
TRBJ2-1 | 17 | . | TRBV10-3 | CAISEFPGAGLGNEQFF
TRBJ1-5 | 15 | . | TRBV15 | CATSPGQTGHQPQHF
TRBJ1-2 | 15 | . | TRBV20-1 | CSARDRVARGYGYTF
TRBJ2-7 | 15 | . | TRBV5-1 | CASSGTGLTYNEQYF
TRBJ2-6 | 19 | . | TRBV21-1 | CASSKGGGTKDSEANVLTF
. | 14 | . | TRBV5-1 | CASSLAGWSTEQYF
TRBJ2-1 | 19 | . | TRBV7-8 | CASSSRTNVGGVGQNEQFF
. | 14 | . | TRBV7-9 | CASRSPGLSYEQYF
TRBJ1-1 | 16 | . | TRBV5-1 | CASNLRGSPMNTEAFF
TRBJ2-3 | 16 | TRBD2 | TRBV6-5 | CASSSGLAVTVDTQYF
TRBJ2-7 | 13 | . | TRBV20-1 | CSARGMGTGEQYF
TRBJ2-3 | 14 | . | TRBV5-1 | CTSSLEAATDTQYF
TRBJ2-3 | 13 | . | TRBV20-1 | CSAPRTSTDTQYF
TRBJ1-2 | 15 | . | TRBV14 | CASSQGPHRIYGYTF
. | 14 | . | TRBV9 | CASSPEPGYYEQYF
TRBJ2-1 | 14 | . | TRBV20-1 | CSAELGRSYNEQFF
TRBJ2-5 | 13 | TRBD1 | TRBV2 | CASSDRGWETQYF
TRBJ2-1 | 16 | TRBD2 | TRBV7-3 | CASSFDSSGSLNEQFF
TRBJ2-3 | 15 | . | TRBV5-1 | CASSLVDVRTDTQYF
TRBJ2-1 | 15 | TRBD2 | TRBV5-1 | CASSVTSGRQGEQFF
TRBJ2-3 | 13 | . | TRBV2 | CASSELETDTQYF
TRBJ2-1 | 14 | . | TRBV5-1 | CASSWTGNPNEQFF